These 18 T cell receptor beta chains were all obtained from the same sample, sequenced in a study of T cell responses to AZD1222 COVID-19 vaccine. The table came from immunoSEQ multiplex PCR; TCRdb's copy has only in-frame clones and leaves some out. The sample has under 200,000 clones; 88% are singletons. Sequenced material: peripheral blood, taken 28 days after the second AZD1222 dose. These receptors originate from an adult who received the AZD1222 COVID-19 vaccine.

The rearrangement links TRBV3-1 (or the pseudogene TRBV3-2) to TRBJ2-3; D unresolved. V was cut by 6 bases and J by 8 bases, with 12 bases left in between. The CDR3 runs to 12 residues. In germline, CDR1 is LGHDT, CDR2 YNNKEL (reference sequence). CDR3 amino acids: CASRSAKGTQYF. CDR3 DNA sequence: TGTGCCAGCAGGAGCGCGAAGGGTACGCAGTATTTT.

V is TRBV7-9 and J is TRBJ2-3, with 10 bases matching TRBD2. With V trimmed by 5 bases and J by 3 bases, 5 bases remained unmatched. The CDR3 consists of 15 residues. Per germline, CDR1 SEHNR and CDR2 FQNEAQ (reference sequence). Here the CDR3 reads CASSPPGLATDTQYF. As DNA, the CDR3 is TGTGCCAGCAGCCCTCCGGGACTAGCGACAGATACGCAGTATTTT.

The chain carries TRBV5-1 and TRBJ2-1; D is uncertain. In germline, CDR1 is SGHRS, CDR2 YFSETQ. The ends were cut back, 0 bases at V and 2 bases at J, with 9 bases in the middle. The CDR3 has 15 amino acids. This chain's CDR3 is CASSLGSLPYNEQFF. The CDR3 DNA is TGCGCCAGCAGCTTGGGCAGCCTTCCCTACAATGAGCAGTTCTTC.

The V gene is TRBV5-4, the J gene TRBJ2-7, with 10 bases lining up with TRBD2. Germline V lookup: CDR1 SGHNT, CDR2 YYREEE (reference sequence). Trimming took 0 bases from V and 4 from J; bases not matched to a gene: 7. The CDR3 has 16 residues. The CDR3 sequence is CASSLGGTSVLYEQYF. The CDR3 nucleotides are TGTGCCAGCAGCTTGGGCGGGACTAGCGTCCTGTACGAGCAGTACTTC.

The rearrangement joins TRBV7-2 to TRBJ1-5; the D gene is possibly TRBD1 (5 bases). The CDR3 length is 15 residues. Deletions cut 2 bases from V and 0 bases from J, with 8 bases between. The germline gives CDR1 SGHTA, CDR2 FQGNSA. CDR3 nucleotide sequence: TGTGCCAGCAGCTTACTCAGGGTTAGCAATCAGCCCCAGCATTTT. Amino acids: CASSLLRVSNQPQHF.

The chain is built from TRBV18 and TRBJ1-4, with D possibly TRBD1 on 5 matching bases. Germline V lookup: CDR1 KGHSH, CDR2 LQKENI. The germline V and J ends were trimmed by 4 bases and 8 bases, with 8 bases remaining between them. The CDR3 has 12 residues. The CDR3 sequence: CASSQRGEKLFF. The CDR3 DNA follows: TGTGCCAGCTCACAGAGGGGAGAAAAACTGTTTTTT. The complete variable domain, with remaining parts taken from reference TRBV18 and TRBJ1-4, reads NAGVMQNPRHLVRRRGQEARLRCSPMKGHSHVYWYRQLPEEGLKFMVYLQKENIIDESGMPKERFSAEFPKEGPSILRIQQVVRGDSAAYFCASSQRGEKLFFGSGTQLSVL.

The V and J genes are TRBV5-1 and TRBJ2-7; D is perhaps TRBD1 or TRBD2 (6 bases each). CDR3 length equals 15 residues. The V gene lost 0 bases and the J gene lost 4 bases, with 14 bases spanning the gap. Per the germline V gene, CDR1 is SGHRS and CDR2 is YFSETQ. CDR3 nucleotides: TGCGCCAGCAGCTTGGAGCCGGGGGCGGAGTACGAGCAGTACTTC. It encodes CASSLEPGAEYEQYF.

In its sample, this clone was seen once. The chain links TRBV28 to TRBJ2-1; D unclear. Germline V CDR1 and CDR2: MDHEN, SYDVKM. CDR3 length: 12 amino acids. Trimming pared 5 bases from V and 6 bases from J, leaving 8 bases between. This CDR3 is CASSTLGNEQFF. DNA for the CDR3: TGTGCCAGCAGTACCCTCGGCAATGAGCAGTTCTTC.

V gene TRBV6-5 combines with J gene TRBJ1-3, with a possible D match to TRBD1 (5 bases). This CDR3 has 15 amino acids. From germline, CDR1 is MNHEY and CDR2 SVGAGI. Trimming removed 2 bases from V and 4 bases from J, with 12 bases in between. The CDR3 region has the DNA TGTGCCAGCAGTTACAAAGGGACGGGAGGAAACACCATATATTTT. It is translated as CASSYKGTGGNTIYF.

V and J are TRBV6-5 and TRBJ2-3; 7 nucleotides match TRBD2. This CDR3 is built from 15 residues. V lost 5 bases, J lost 1 base, and 6 bases stayed unmatched. CDR1 and CDR2 from the germline V gene are MNHEY and SVGAGI. Here the CDR3 DNA reads TGTGCCAGCAGTCACACTAGCGTAGGCACAGATACGCAGTATTTT. Translated, it gives CASSHTSVGTDTQYF.

The J gene is TRBJ2-5, the V gene TRBV6-5; D is undetermined. With 0 bases removed from V and 4 bases from J, the gap between germline ends came to 12 bases. CDR1 MNHEY and CDR2 SVGAGI come from the germline V gene. CDR3 size: 15 residues. CDR3 in amino acids: CASSYSSTWRETQYF. The CDR3 DNA is TGTGCCAGCAGTTACTCGAGCACGTGGCGAGAGACCCAGTACTTC.

This chain uses TRBV7-9 with TRBJ2-3; 9 bases map to TRBD1. The CDR3 has 14 residues. Per the germline V gene, CDR1 is SEHNR and CDR2 is FQNEAQ (reference sequence). V was pared by 5 bases and J by 4 bases, with 4 bases of the junction left unmatched. Here the CDR3 DNA reads TGTGCCAGCAGCACACAGGGGGCGGCAGATACGCAGTATTTT. Amino acid sequence: CASSTQGAADTQYF.

The rearrangement links TRBV5-1 to TRBJ2-1, with D tentatively TRBD2 (5 bases). Trimming shortened V by 2 bases and J by 6 bases, and 15 bases separated the two germline ends. CDR1 is SGHRS, CDR2 YFSETQ, per germline. This CDR3 spans 15 amino acids. The CDR3 loop reads CASSLGFGNINEQFF. The CDR3 DNA reads as TGCGCCAGCAGCTTAGGTTTCGGGAACATCAATGAGCAGTTCTTC.

This clone was found once. The CDR3 loop is CASSYERGQAPYEQYF. The CDR3 nucleotides are TGTGCCAGCAGTTACGAGAGGGGACAGGCCCCCTACGAGCAGTACTTC. This chain links TRBV21-1 with TRBJ2-7; TRBD1 is the table's D call and was not checked against the DNA. TRBV21-1 is labeled a pseudogene. This CDR3 has 16 amino acids.

This clone was recorded only once. This chain joins TRBV15 and TRBJ2-3, with no clear D. CDR1 and CDR2 from the germline V gene are LNHNV and YYDKDF (reference sequence). The length of the CDR3 is 12 residues. V lost 2 bases and J lost 5, with 5 bases in between. The CDR3 nucleotides are TGTGCCACCAGCAGACCAGGAGATACGCAGTATTTT. Protein: CATSRPGDTQYF.

The chain combines TRBV5-1 with TRBJ2-7, with TRBD2 as a possible D gene (5 bases). Trimming removed 0 bases at V and 0 bases at J, with 16 bases between. Per germline, CDR1 SGHRS and CDR2 YFSETQ. The CDR3 is 17 residues long. The CDR3 is CASSLGLTLKLSYEQYF. CDR3 bases: TGCGCCAGCAGCTTGGGACTAACACTTAAACTCTCCTACGAGCAGTACTTC.

This clone was counted only a few times. CDR3 loop: CASSEASSRNYGYTF. The DNA for the CDR3 is TGTGCCAGCAGTGAAGCGTCCAGCCGAAACTATGGCTACACCTTC. The chain employs TRBV2 and TRBJ1-2; unclear D gene. Trimming removed 0 bases at V and 2 bases at J, with 10 bases between. The CDR3 has 15 residues. The germline gives CDR1 SNHLY, CDR2 FYNNEI.

The rearrangement links TRBV11-1 to TRBJ1-2; D uncertain. Germline V lookup: CDR1 SGHAT, CDR2 FQDESV (reference sequence). The CDR3 totals 14 residues. V was clipped by 0 bases and J by 4 bases, with 9 bases between them. The CDR3 coding sequence is TGTGCCAGCAGCTTAGCCGCTGGCGGCTATGGCTACACCTTC. It yields the protein CASSLAAGGYGYTF.